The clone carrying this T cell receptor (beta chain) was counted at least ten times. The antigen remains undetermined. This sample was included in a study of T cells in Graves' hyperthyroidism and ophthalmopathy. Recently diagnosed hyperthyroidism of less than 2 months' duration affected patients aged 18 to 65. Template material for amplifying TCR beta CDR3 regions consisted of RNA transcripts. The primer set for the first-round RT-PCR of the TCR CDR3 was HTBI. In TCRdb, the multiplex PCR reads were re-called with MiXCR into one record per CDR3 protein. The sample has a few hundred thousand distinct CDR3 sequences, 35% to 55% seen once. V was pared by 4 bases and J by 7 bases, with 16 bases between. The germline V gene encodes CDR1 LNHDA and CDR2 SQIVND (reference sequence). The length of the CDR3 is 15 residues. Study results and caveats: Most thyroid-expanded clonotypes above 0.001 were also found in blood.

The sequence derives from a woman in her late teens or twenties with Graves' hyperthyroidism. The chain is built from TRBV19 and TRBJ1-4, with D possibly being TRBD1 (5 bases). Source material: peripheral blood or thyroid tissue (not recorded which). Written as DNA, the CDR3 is TGTGCCAGTAGTACCGCGTCGGGGCTTACTGAAAAACTGTTTTTT. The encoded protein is CASSTASGLTEKLFF.